This T cell receptor (beta chain) emerged from a study of blood T cell repertoires in COVID-19. Study-level information: PBMCs, B-cell-depleted T cells, or T cells provided the cDNA or gDNA that made up the material.

Authors' data handling: The authors estimated nucleated cell counts from reference gene primer amplification. The protocol was immunoSEQ multiplex PCR, while the TCRdb copy is restricted to in-frame clones and leaves out a portion. V, J and clone size reflect that table, while D and trimming were determined from the DNA. The repertoire holds 97,000 or so clones, with less than 95% as singletons. The V gene's germline CDR1 is SEHNR and CDR2 FQNEAQ (reference sequence). This CDR3 spans 15 amino acids. Trimming at V came to 5 bases and at J to 9 bases, leaving 12 bases not matched to a gene. The TCR sequence derives from a man aged 45-65 years with acute or convalescent COVID-19. The chain combines TRBV7-9 with TRBJ1-4; 7 nucleotides line up with TRBD1. Sequenced material: peripheral blood. The DNA for the CDR3 is TGTGCCAGCAGCCCCTTGGGGACAGACAAGAAAAAACTGTTTTTT. Protein: CASSPLGTDKKKLFF.